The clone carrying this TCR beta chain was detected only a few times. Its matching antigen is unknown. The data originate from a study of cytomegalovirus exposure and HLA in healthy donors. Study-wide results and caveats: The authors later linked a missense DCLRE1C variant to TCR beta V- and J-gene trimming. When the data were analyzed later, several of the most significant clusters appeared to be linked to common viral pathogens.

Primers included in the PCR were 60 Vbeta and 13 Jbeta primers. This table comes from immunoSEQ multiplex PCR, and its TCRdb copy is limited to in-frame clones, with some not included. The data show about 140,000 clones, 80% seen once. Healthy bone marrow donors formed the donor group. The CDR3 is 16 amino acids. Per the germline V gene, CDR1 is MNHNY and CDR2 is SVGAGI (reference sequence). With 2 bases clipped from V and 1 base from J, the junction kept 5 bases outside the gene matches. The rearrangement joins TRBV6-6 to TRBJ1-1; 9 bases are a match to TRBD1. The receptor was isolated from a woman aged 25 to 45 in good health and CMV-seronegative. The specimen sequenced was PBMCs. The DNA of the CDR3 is TGTGCCAGCAGTTACGCCGGACAGGGGACGAACACTGAAGCTTTCTTT. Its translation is CASSYAGQGTNTEAFF.